These 32 T cell receptor beta chains share one sample of origin, sequenced in a study of CD8 T cells in ankylosing spondylitis. TCRdb reprocessed the 5' RACE reads via MiXCR and lists one record per CDR3 protein. In the table there are around 42,000 distinct CDR3 sequences, around 2.9% of which are singletons. Sequenced: blood, either unsorted or a sorted T cell fraction (not recorded which). The receptors derive from a male donor with ankylosing spondylitis or in good health (not recorded which).

This clonotype has ten or more counts. This chain joins TRBV9 and TRBJ2-1; unclear D gene. Per the germline V gene, CDR1 is SGDLS and CDR2 is YYNGEE. Trimming stripped 0 bases from V and 8 bases from J, with 15 bases between. The CDR3 loop spans 15 amino acids. The CDR3 reads CASSVGSLTGDEQFF. For the CDR3, the DNA is TGTGCCAGCAGCGTAGGCTCCCTAACGGGCGATGAGCAGTTCTTC. The variable domain in full, completed from reference TRBV9 and TRBJ2-1, reads DSGVTQTPKHLITATGQRVTLRCSPRSGDLSVYWYQQSLDQGLQFLIQYYNGEERAKGNILERFSAQQFPDLHSELNLSSLELGDSALYFCASSVGSLTGDEQFFGPGTRLTVL.

This clonotype was counted many times. The chain's CDR3 is CASSLGGEGYEQYF. The CDR3 region has the DNA TGTGCCAGCAGCCTGGGTGGGGAGGGATACGAGCAGTACTTC. The chain employs TRBV9 and TRBJ2-7; 7 positions agree with TRBD2. V gave up 4 bases and J gave up 4 bases; unmatched junction bases: 8. Germline V gives CDR1 SGDLS, CDR2 YYNGEE. There are 14 residues in the CDR3.

This clonotype was seen at least ten times. The CDR3 sequence is CASSVTGTGDYEQYF. In nucleotides, the CDR3 is TGTGCCAGCAGCGTAACCGGGACAGGGGACTACGAGCAGTACTTC. The chain combines TRBV9 with TRBJ2-7, with 10 bases lining up with TRBD1. Germline CDR1 SGDLS, CDR2 YYNGEE. The V segment lost 1 base and the J segment 3 bases; nucleotides outside the gene matches: 4. This CDR3 comprises 15 residues. The entire variable domain, with the rest obtained from reference TRBV9 and TRBJ2-7, is as follows: DSGVTQTPKHLITATGQRVTLRCSPRSGDLSVYWYQQSLDQGLQFLIQYYNGEERAKGNILERFSAQQFPDLHSELNLSSLELGDSALYFCASSVTGTGDYEQYFGPGTRLTVT.

Ten or more counts support this clonotype. J is TRBJ2-7 and V is TRBV9; TRBD2 might be the D (6 bases). This CDR3 has 17 residues. Germline loops: CDR1 SGDLS, CDR2 YYNGEE. Trimming cost V 3 bases and J 7 bases, with 26 bases left between them. The CDR3 is CASSAWAGTSTPGEQYF. The CDR3 DNA reads TGTGCCAGCAGCGCATGGGCGGGGACTTCAACCCCCGGAGAGCAGTACTTC.

This clonotype occurred many times. The rearrangement links TRBV9 to TRBJ1-6; 7 nucleotides line up with TRBD1. CDR1 SGDLS and CDR2 YYNGEE come from the germline V gene. This CDR3 has 15 amino acids. V was pared by 5 bases and J by 6 bases, with 8 bases of the junction left unmatched. The chain's CDR3 is CASSDQGQPNSPLHF. The CDR3 DNA follows: TGTGCCAGCAGTGACCAGGGACAGCCTAATTCACCCCTCCACTTT. Based on the CDR3 plus reference TRBV9 and TRBJ1-6, the full variable domain is DSGVTQTPKHLITATGQRVTLRCSPRSGDLSVYWYQQSLDQGLQFLIQYYNGEERAKGNILERFSAQQFPDLHSELNLSSLELGDSALYFCASSDQGQPNSPLHFGNGTRLTVT.

Ten or more counts support this clonotype. J is TRBJ1-6 and V is TRBV9; D is ambiguous. V dropped 3 bases and J dropped 9 bases, with 7 bases sitting between them. CDR1 and CDR2 from the germline V gene are SGDLS and YYNGEE. The CDR3 has 12 amino acids. CDR3 region: CASSDDISPLHF. The CDR3, as DNA: TGTGCCAGCAGCGATGACATTTCACCCCTCCACTTT.

This clonotype was observed at least ten times. The chain uses TRBV9 and TRBJ2-1, with 8 bases aligning to TRBD2. V gave up 5 bases and J gave up 2 bases; unmatched junction bases: 6. Germline V gives CDR1 SGDLS, CDR2 YYNGEE. This CDR3 region has 15 residues. The CDR3 loop reads CASSIAGLTYNEQFF. DNA for the CDR3: TGTGCCAGCAGTATAGCGGGACTGACCTACAATGAGCAGTTCTTC.

This clonotype has at least ten counts. The chain carries TRBV9 and TRBJ2-7; D gene uncertain. The CDR3 is 13 residues long. V lost 4 bases, J lost 3 bases, and 11 bases lay in between. Germline lookup yields CDR1 SGDLS and CDR2 YYNGEE. CDR3 coding DNA: TGTGCCAGCAGCCCCCGGGCTGACTACGAGCAGTACTTC. Translation: CASSPRADYEQYF.

This clonotype was seen at least ten times. This sequence joins TRBV9 and TRBJ1-1; a possible D gene is TRBD1 (5 bases). The CDR3 extends over 16 amino acids. Germline values: CDR1 SGDLS, CDR2 YYNGEE. V lost 4 bases and J lost 0, with 16 bases in between. CDR3 sequence reads: CASSPRGGLMNTEAFF. In nucleotides, the CDR3 is TGTGCCAGCAGCCCCCGCGGGGGTCTCATGAACACTGAAGCTTTCTTT.

There are many counts of this clonotype. V gene TRBV9 combines with J gene TRBJ2-5; TRBD1 matches at 8 bases. CDR1 and CDR2 from the germline V gene are SGDLS and YYNGEE. V was clipped by 0 bases and J by 5 bases; unmatched bases: 6. The CDR3 contains 15 residues. The CDR3 reads CASSVAQGVPETQYF. CDR3 DNA: TGTGCCAGCAGCGTAGCACAGGGGGTTCCGGAGACCCAGTACTTC. Full variable domain (rest looked up from reference TRBV9 and TRBJ2-5): DSGVTQTPKHLITATGQRVTLRCSPRSGDLSVYWYQQSLDQGLQFLIQYYNGEERAKGNILERFSAQQFPDLHSELNLSSLELGDSALYFCASSVAQGVPETQYFGPGTRLLVL.

By share, this clonotype counts as medium-sized. The rearrangement joins TRBV9 to TRBJ1-5, with TRBD1 as a possible D gene (6 bases). Germline loops: CDR1 SGDLS, CDR2 YYNGEE. Trimming left V 3 bases short and J 0 bases short, with 10 bases between. The CDR3 totals 15 residues. CDR3 amino acids: CASSARGDSNQPQHF. The CDR3 DNA sequence: TGTGCCAGCAGCGCCAGGGGAGATAGCAATCAGCCCCAGCATTTT.

This clonotype came up many times. V and J are TRBV9 and TRBJ2-1, with 10 bases lining up with TRBD2. Germline trimming cut 0 bases from V and 9 bases from J; bases unmatched to any gene: 6. CDR3 size: 15 residues. Germline V CDR1 and CDR2: SGDLS, YYNGEE. CDR3 DNA sequence: TGTGCCAGCAGCGTAGAGCGGGAGGGCCTAGGTGAGCAGTTCTTC. Amino acid sequence: CASSVEREGLGEQFF.

By share, this clonotype ranks as medium-sized. The V and J genes are TRBV9 and TRBJ1-2; D may be TRBD1 (5 bases). Germline loops: CDR1 SGDLS, CDR2 YYNGEE. The CDR3 loop spans 14 amino acids. V was shortened by 4 bases and J by 4 bases, with 14 bases between the two germline ends. Written as DNA, the CDR3 is TGTGCCAGCAGCCTGGGGCAGCTAACCTATGGCTACACCTTC. Amino acid sequence: CASSLGQLTYGYTF.

Ten or more counts support this clonotype. The genes are TRBV9 and TRBJ2-6; TRBD1 matches at 7 bases. The CDR3 length is 17 residues. After removal of 7 bases from V and 0 bases from J, the junction contained 10 bases not matched to a gene. CDR1 is SGDLS and CDR2 is YYNGEE in the germline V gene. The CDR3: CASSDRTGFSGANVLTF. CDR3 sequence (DNA): TGTGCCAGCTCCGACCGGACAGGCTTCTCTGGGGCCAACGTCCTGACTTTC.

Many counts were recorded for this clonotype. Because the CDR3's place on the DNA is in doubt, the DNA is left out and the CDR3 is given as listed by TCRdb. This chain joins TRBV9 and TRBJ2-3; the tabulated D call, TRBD2, remains unverified against the DNA. Counting both end residues, the CDR3 totals 13 amino acids. Germline loops: CDR1 SGDLS, CDR2 YYNGEE. The CDR3 sequence is CASSVGDGTSVYF.

This clonotype has ten or more counts. The V and J genes are TRBV9 and TRBJ2-4, with unresolved D. Germline V gene sequence: CDR1 SGDLS, CDR2 YYNGEE. The germline V and J ends were trimmed by 1 base and 6 bases, with 8 bases remaining between them. This CDR3 has 13 residues. Here the CDR3 DNA reads TGTGCCAGCAGCGTAAACGTTGGAAACATTCAGTACTTC. Residues: CASSVNVGNIQYF.

This clonotype was counted ten times or more. This chain links TRBV9 with TRBJ2-5; D unresolved. This CDR3 is built from 15 residues. Trimming shortened V by 0 bases and J by 0 bases, and 9 bases separated the two germline ends. The germline gives CDR1 SGDLS, CDR2 YYNGEE. The CDR3 spells CASSVAAGHQETQYF. CDR3 DNA: TGTGCCAGCAGCGTAGCGGCAGGCCACCAAGAGACCCAGTACTTC.

This clonotype was counted at least ten times. This chain connects TRBV9 to TRBJ2-3, with D unresolved. Per germline, CDR1 SGDLS and CDR2 YYNGEE. V lost 0 bases to trimming and J lost 2 bases, with 10 bases between them. The CDR3 extends over 15 amino acids. Written as DNA, the CDR3 is TGTGCCAGCAGCGTAGAAGTGCGGCCCACAGATACGCAGTATTTT. The encoded protein is CASSVEVRPTDTQYF.

This clonotype has ten or more counts. The chain couples TRBV9 to TRBJ2-1; TRBD2 is a possible D gene (5 bases). Germline CDR1 is SGDLS and CDR2 is YYNGEE. This CDR3 contains 15 residues. V shed 5 bases and J shed 0 bases, with 12 bases lying between them. The CDR3 loop is CASSPMGSSYNEQFF. CDR3 bases: TGTGCCAGCAGTCCTATGGGGAGCTCCTACAATGAGCAGTTCTTC.

This clonotype was seen many times. This chain joins TRBV9 and TRBJ2-1; 9 bases are shared with TRBD2. The length of the CDR3 is 15 residues. V lost 2 bases, J lost 9 bases, and 9 bases stayed unmatched. Per germline, CDR1 SGDLS and CDR2 YYNGEE. The CDR3 DNA reads TGTGCCAGCAGCGTGGCTAGCGGGGCCACCGGTGAGCAGTTCTTC. Protein sequence: CASSVASGATGEQFF.

This clonotype was found many times. V is TRBV9 and J is TRBJ2-2; D may correspond to TRBD1 or TRBD2 (7 bases each). Germline V gives CDR1 SGDLS, CDR2 YYNGEE. V was shortened by 7 bases and J by 3 bases, with 16 bases between the two germline ends. The CDR3 contains 15 residues. CDR3 nucleotide sequence: TGTGCCAGCGGGGCCAGGGGGAGGGACACCGGGGAGCTGTTTTTT. It translates to CASGARGRDTGELFF.

This clonotype was seen repeatedly, ten times or more. V gene TRBV9 combines with J gene TRBJ2-7; D might be TRBD2 (5 bases). Germline values: CDR1 SGDLS, CDR2 YYNGEE. Trimming shortened V by 5 bases and J by 0 bases, and 12 bases separated the two germline ends. This CDR3 comprises 14 residues. CDR3 region: CASSKDSLSYEQYF. DNA for the CDR3: TGTGCCAGCAGTAAGGACTCGCTCTCCTACGAGCAGTACTTC.

This clonotype occurred many times. The V and J genes are TRBV9 and TRBJ2-2; D might be TRBD1 or TRBD2, each matching 5 bases. The CDR3 sequence is 15 residues long. Germline V gives CDR1 SGDLS, CDR2 YYNGEE. Trimming removed 2 bases at V and 5 bases at J, with 13 bases between. The DNA for the CDR3 is TGTGCCAGCAGCGTCGGGACCCCTTTAACCGGGGAGCTGTTTTTT. Translated, it gives CASSVGTPLTGELFF.

This clonotype has a count of ten or more. The chain combines TRBV9 with TRBJ2-7; D unclear. Germline V gene data show CDR1 as SGDLS and CDR2 as YYNGEE. The CDR3 contains 14 residues. The V end lost 0 bases, the J end lost 0 bases, and 7 bases lay between the germline ends. DNA for the CDR3: TGTGCCAGCAGCGTAGAATCCGTCTCCTACGAGCAGTACTTC. It encodes CASSVESVSYEQYF.

At least ten counts were recorded for this clonotype. This rearrangement joins TRBV9 to TRBJ2-1; TRBD2 matches at 11 bases. With V trimmed by 3 bases and J by 2 bases, 1 base remained unmatched. The germline V gene has CDR1 SGDLS and CDR2 YYNGEE. The CDR3 has 15 amino acids. CDR3 sequence (DNA): TGTGCCAGCAGCGAGACTAGCGGGACCTACAATGAGCAGTTCTTC. Amino acids: CASSETSGTYNEQFF.

This clonotype showed up just once. V and J are TRBV9 and TRBJ2-3; D gene ambiguous. Per germline, CDR1 SGDLS and CDR2 YYNGEE. The V end was cut by 3 bases, the J end by 6 bases, with 11 bases between. The CDR3 is made up of 13 amino acids. CDR3 sequence reads: CASSEREVDTQYF. The CDR3 nucleotides are TGTGCCAGCAGCGAGCGAGAGGTGGATACGCAGTATTTT.

This clonotype has at least ten counts. The chain is built from TRBV9 and TRBJ2-7; D may correspond to TRBD1 or TRBD2 (5 bases each). The germline V and J ends were trimmed by 4 bases and 6 bases, with 14 bases remaining between them. The CDR3 sequence is 13 residues long. CDR1 and CDR2 from the germline V gene are SGDLS and YYNGEE. CDR3 sequence: CASSLGPGAEQYF. The CDR3, as DNA: TGTGCCAGCAGCTTAGGACCCGGGGCCGAGCAGTACTTC.

Ten or more counts support this clonotype. The chain employs TRBV9 and TRBJ2-2; 8 bases match TRBD2. Germline values: CDR1 SGDLS, CDR2 YYNGEE. After removal of 0 bases from V and 6 bases from J, the junction contained 7 bases not matched to a gene. The length of the CDR3 is 16 residues. The CDR3, as DNA: TGTGCCAGCAGCGTAGAGCGGGGGAAGGGATCCGGGGAGCTGTTTTTT. This codes for CASSVERGKGSGELFF. Combining the CDR3 with reference TRBV9 and TRBJ2-2 gives the whole variable domain DSGVTQTPKHLITATGQRVTLRCSPRSGDLSVYWYQQSLDQGLQFLIQYYNGEERAKGNILERFSAQQFPDLHSELNLSSLELGDSALYFCASSVERGKGSGELFFGEGSRLTVL.

This clonotype was observed at least ten times. V and J are TRBV9 and TRBJ1-6; TRBD1 matches at 9 bases. This CDR3 is built from 15 residues. Germline loops: CDR1 SGDLS, CDR2 YYNGEE. V shed 0 bases, J shed 9 bases, and the junction held 4 bases outside the gene matches. CDR3 in amino acids: CASSVEDRGSSPLHF. CDR3 coding DNA: TGTGCCAGCAGCGTAGAGGACAGGGGTAGTTCACCCCTCCACTTT.

The table lists this clonotype with many counts. The rearrangement joins TRBV9 to TRBJ2-7, with TRBD2 matching 11 bases. CDR1 and CDR2 (germline): SGDLS, YYNGEE. V shed 0 bases, J shed 6 bases, and the junction held 8 bases outside the gene matches. This CDR3 contains 16 residues. Here the CDR3 reads CASSVAASGRSVEQYF. The CDR3 region has the DNA TGTGCCAGCAGCGTAGCGGCTAGCGGGAGGTCGGTCGAGCAGTACTTC.

In its sample, this clonotype was seen many times. The V call is TRBV1, the J call TRBJ1-5; TRBD1 is taken as the D call from the table, unchecked against the DNA. TRBV1 is noted as a pseudogene. CDR3 length: 17 residues. DNA of the CDR3: TGCACCAGCAGCCAACGGGGCGGAGGCCCGGACGATCAGCCCCAGCATTTT. Translating gives CTSSQRGGGPDDQPQHF.

This clonotype appeared many times. This chain links TRBV9 with TRBJ1-3; the D gene is possibly TRBD1 (6 bases). This CDR3 spans 16 amino acids. V lost 4 bases and J 0 bases, leaving 14 bases between the germline ends. Germline-derived CDR1 and CDR2 are SGDLS and YYNGEE. CDR3 loop: CASSPRTESSGNTIYF. CDR3 DNA: TGTGCCAGCAGCCCCCGGACAGAAAGCTCTGGAAACACCATATATTTT.